This TCR beta chain was captured by sequencing in a study of T cell responses to AZD1222 COVID-19 vaccine. Germline trimming cut 2 bases from V and 8 bases from J; bases unmatched to any gene: 8. The germline V gene has CDR1 ENHRY and CDR2 SYGVKD. This CDR3 is 16 amino acids long. Data came from immunoSEQ multiplex PCR; TCRdb stores just in-frame clones and leaves some out. The table includes around 140,000 clones, about 86% detected once. The genes are TRBV10-3 and TRBJ2-1, with TRBD1 matching over 11 bases. Specimen: peripheral blood, collected 28 days after the second AZD1222 dose. This receptor was taken from an adult who received the AZD1222 COVID-19 vaccine. The chain's CDR3 is CAISERGQGVHDEQFF. For the CDR3, the DNA is TGTGCCATCAGTGAGCGGGGACAGGGGGTTCACGATGAGCAGTTCTTC.